The 16 T cell receptor beta chains listed next were all sequenced from one sample in a study of T cell responses to AZD1222 COVID-19 vaccine. Assay: immunoSEQ multiplex PCR; the TCRdb copy retains only in-frame clones and omits some. The table includes some 120,000 clones, just over 85% detected once. The sequenced sample was peripheral blood, obtained on day 0 of AZD1222 vaccination. The source of these receptors is an adult in good health.

The chain carries TRBV7-9 and TRBJ1-2; possible D gene TRBD1, 6 bases. Trimming pared 5 bases from V and 10 bases from J, leaving 17 bases between. This CDR3 is built from 13 residues. From germline, CDR1 is SEHNR and CDR2 FQNEAQ (reference sequence). The CDR3, as DNA: TGTGCCAGCAGCCCCGCAGAGGGGGGGGCCTACACCTTC. As protein: CASSPAEGGAYTF.

This clone was detected only a few times. The chain employs TRBV6-1 and TRBJ2-1; D unresolved. The germline CDR1 and CDR2 sequences are MNHNS and SASEGT. This CDR3 has 15 residues. The ends were cut back, 1 base at V and 3 bases at J, with 10 bases in the middle. The CDR3: CASSEEAAYYNEQFF. DNA for the CDR3: TGTGCCAGCAGTGAAGAGGCAGCTTACTACAATGAGCAGTTCTTC.

The chain has TRBV6-2 or TRBV6-3 and TRBJ2-1, with D perhaps matching TRBD1 (5 bases). Trimming pared 7 bases from V and 10 bases from J, leaving 14 bases between. CDR3 length equals 12 residues. Germline V gene data show CDR1 as MNHEY and CDR2 as SVGEGT. The CDR3 sequence: CASNPDIGEQFF. The CDR3 nucleotides are TGTGCCAGCAACCCGGACATAGGAGAGCAGTTCTTC.

The rearrangement uses TRBV7-2 and TRBJ1-1; tentative D call: TRBD1 (6 bases). This CDR3 has 13 residues. V lost 5 bases, J lost 5 bases, and 12 bases lay in between. The germline V gene has CDR1 SGHTA and CDR2 FQGNSA. CDR3: CASSAIQGTEAFF. In DNA, the CDR3 is TGTGCCAGCAGCGCAATTCAGGGGACTGAAGCTTTCTTT.

The J gene is TRBJ1-1, the V gene TRBV6-5; D may be TRBD1 (6 bases). The CDR3 is 13 residues long. The germline V gene has CDR1 MNHEY and CDR2 SVGAGI. V lost 7 bases to trimming and J lost 2 bases, with 11 bases between them. The CDR3 sequence: CASIRGGNTEAFF. In DNA form, the CDR3 reads TGTGCCAGCATCAGGGGCGGTAACACTGAAGCTTTCTTT.

This sequence joins TRBV6-5 and TRBJ2-3, with unresolved D. The CDR3 is made up of 11 amino acids. Per germline, CDR1 MNHEY and CDR2 SVGAGI. Trimming pared 2 bases from V and 4 bases from J, leaving 1 base between. CDR3 protein: CASSYADTQYF. In DNA form, the CDR3 reads TGTGCCAGCAGTTACGCAGATACGCAGTATTTT.

The V gene is TRBV7-2, the J gene TRBJ1-2; D remains ambiguous. Germline-derived CDR1 and CDR2 are SGHTA and FQGNSA. This CDR3 contains 15 residues. V was trimmed by 5 bases and J by 0 bases, leaving 13 bases between them. The CDR3 loop reads CASSPREITNYGYTF. The CDR3 nucleotides read TGTGCCAGCAGCCCCCGGGAAATAACTAACTATGGCTACACCTTC.

J is TRBJ1-1 and V is TRBV12-3 or TRBV12-4; 7 nucleotides line up with TRBD1. The V segment lost 5 bases and the J segment 4 bases; nucleotides outside the gene matches: 4. There are 13 residues in the CDR3. The CDR3 here is CASSPDRSTEAFF. DNA of the CDR3: TGTGCCAGCAGTCCGGACAGGTCCACTGAAGCTTTCTTT.

V usage is TRBV6-5 and J usage is TRBJ2-3, with D possibly being TRBD1 (5 bases). This CDR3 is 15 amino acids long. V was shortened by 7 bases and J by 1 base, with 15 bases between the two germline ends. CDR1 is MNHEY, CDR2 SVGAGI, per germline. This chain's CDR3 is CASNRAQGGTDTQYF. CDR3 DNA sequence: TGTGCCAGCAATCGCGCCCAAGGGGGCACAGATACGCAGTATTTT.

The rearrangement joins TRBV3-1 (or the pseudogene TRBV3-2) to TRBJ1-1, with 7 bases identical to TRBD1. The CDR3 is 14 amino acids. Per germline, CDR1 LGHDT and CDR2 YNNKEL (reference sequence). V gave up 2 bases and J gave up 8 bases; unmatched junction bases: 8. This chain's CDR3 is CASSQRGGTAEAFF. CDR3 sequence (DNA): TGTGCCAGCAGCCAAAGGGGCGGGACAGCCGAAGCTTTCTTT.

The chain combines TRBV7-6 with TRBJ1-2; 8 bases align to TRBD1. The CDR3 loop spans 16 amino acids. Germline CDR1 and CDR2: SGHVS and FNYEAQ. The ends lost 1 base at V and 2 bases at J; junction bases unmatched: 6. The CDR3 sequence is CASSLGTGGRNYGYTF. The CDR3 nucleotides read TGTGCCAGCAGCTTAGGTACAGGGGGTAGGAACTATGGCTACACCTTC. Using reference TRBV7-6 and TRBJ1-2 for the parts outside the CDR3, the full variable domain is GAGVSQSPRYKVTKRGQDVALRCDPISGHVSLYWYRQALGQGPEFLTYFNYEAQQDKSGLPNDRFSAERPEGSISTLTIQRTEQRDSAMYRCASSLGTGGRNYGYTFGSGTRLTVV.

J is TRBJ1-2 and V is TRBV14; unclear D gene. Germline V gives CDR1 SGHDN, CDR2 FVKESK. This CDR3 comprises 14 residues. Trimming took off 1 base at V and 7 bases at J, with 13 bases between the two ends. CDR3 protein: CASSQAVHYGGYTF. The CDR3 DNA reads TGTGCCAGCAGCCAAGCCGTTCATTACGGTGGCTACACCTTC. Variable domain in full (rest from reference TRBV14 and TRBJ1-2): EAGVTQFPSHSVIEKGQTVTLRCDPISGHDNLYWYRRVMGKEIKFLLHFVKESKQDESGMPNNRFLAERTGGTYSTLKVQPAELEDSGVYFCASSQAVHYGGYTFGSGTRLTVV.

A few counts support this clone. The chain employs TRBV12-3 or TRBV12-4 and TRBJ1-2; no clear D gene. The germline V and J ends were trimmed by 5 bases and 4 bases, with 11 bases remaining between them. The CDR3 contains 13 residues. CDR3 coding DNA: TGTGCCAGCAGTCCTGGGGAAATCTATGGCTACACCTTC. Its translation is CASSPGEIYGYTF.

The CDR3 DNA sequence: TGTGCCAGCAGCTTATCGGGCAGGGGCTACGAGCAGTACTTC. Translated, it gives CASSLSGRGYEQYF. The gene calls are TRBV7-9 and TRBJ2-7; D may be TRBD1 (6 bases). V shed 2 bases and J shed 3 bases, with 11 bases lying between them. Germline CDR1 is SEHNR and CDR2 is FQNEAQ (reference sequence). CDR3 length: 14 amino acids.

The chain recombines TRBV27 with TRBJ2-1, with TRBD2 matching 14 bases. Germline assignment: CDR1 MNHEY and CDR2 SMNVEV (reference sequence). The trim removed 4 bases at V and 6 bases at J, leaving 8 bases unmatched. The CDR3 is 17 residues long. CDR3 protein: CASSSTGLAGGLNEQFF. The CDR3 bases are TGTGCCAGCAGTTCGACAGGACTAGCGGGAGGTCTCAATGAGCAGTTCTTC.

The rearrangement joins TRBV19 to TRBJ1-3; 7 bases align to TRBD1. Per germline, CDR1 LNHDA and CDR2 SQIVND (reference sequence). The V segment lost 6 bases and the J segment 7 bases; nucleotides outside the gene matches: 6. The CDR3 is 13 residues long. CDR3 DNA sequence: TGTGCCAGTAGAAGGACAGGAAGGAACACCATATATTTT. It encodes CASRRTGRNTIYF.